This T cell receptor (beta chain) stems from a study of blood T cells in healthy people across ages. PCR was performed a second time for about 6 to 12 cycles using a sample-barcoded 5' primer and a J-beta primer mix. TCRdb used MiXCR to reprocess the 5' RACE reads, holding one entry per CDR3 protein. Among 850,000 to 1,000,000 distinct CDR3 sequences listed, approximately 49% were seen once. The total RNA that was extracted per sample amounted to at least 5 micrograms. CDR3 size: 13 residues. V was pared by 4 bases and J by 8 bases, with 14 bases between. Sequencing input: blood. The origin of this receptor is a man aged 25-45 years in good health. The chain has TRBV12-3 or TRBV12-4 and TRBJ1-1, with D unclear. The CDR3 loop is CASSSTSMAEAFF. CDR3 DNA sequence: TGTGCCAGCAGTTCAACCTCGATGGCGGAAGCTTTCTTT.